The next 30 T cell receptor beta chains were all read from a single sample in a study of blood T cells in healthy people across ages. Using a J-beta primer mix together with a sample-barcoded 5' primer, a second PCR was run for roughly 7 to 12 cycles. One entry per CDR3 protein results from TCRdb running MiXCR on the 5' RACE reads. The sample shows about a million distinct CDR3 sequences, around two fifths of them seen only once. Specimen: blood. Receptor source: a man between 18 and 29 years old in good health.

This clonotype was seen only a few times. The gene calls are TRBV6-4 and TRBJ2-1; 12 bases align to TRBD2. Judging by the DNA end, TRBJ2-7 fits better; the J call may be wrong. The germline V gene encodes CDR1 MRHNA and CDR2 SNTAGT. This CDR3 has 18 residues. CDR3 amino acids: CASSVRLAGAHSYNEQYF. For the CDR3, the DNA is TGTGCCAGCAGTGTGAGACTAGCGGGGGCTCACTCCTACAATGAGCAGTACTTC.

The table lists this clonotype with many counts. The chain joins TRBV29-1 to TRBJ2-7; D tentatively reads TRBD1 or TRBD2 (6 bases each). CDR3 length: 12 residues. V lost 6 bases and J 4 bases, leaving 13 bases between the germline ends. The V gene's germline CDR1 is SQVTM and CDR2 ANQGSEA. CDR3 region: CSVHLGGYEQYF. CDR3 DNA sequence: TGCAGCGTCCACTTAGGGGGGTACGAGCAGTACTTC.

The chain recombines TRBV9 with TRBJ2-3; 7 nucleotides agree with TRBD2. CDR3 size: 13 residues. V shed 7 bases and J 3 bases; nucleotides not matched to a gene: 5. Germline V gives CDR1 SGDLS, CDR2 YYNGEE. The CDR3 here is CASGGGGTDTQYF. The CDR3 coding sequence is TGTGCCAGCGGGGGGGGAGGAACAGATACGCAGTATTTT.

The V call is TRBV12-3 or TRBV12-4, the J call TRBJ1-2; no definite D call. Trimming took 3 bases from V and 8 from J, leaving 13 bases between them. This CDR3 region has 13 residues. The CDR3 bases are TGTGCCAGCAGTTTCGCAGAGGGAGACGGCTACACCTTC. This codes for CASSFAEGDGYTF.

CDR3 in DNA: TGCGCCAGCAGCTTGGGTCTGACGGTTAACACTGAAGCTTTCTTT. It codes for CASSLGLTVNTEAFF. The chain employs TRBV5-1 and TRBJ1-1; no firm D call. Germline V lookup: CDR1 SGHRS, CDR2 YFSETQ. The V gene lost 0 bases and the J gene lost 2 bases, with 11 bases spanning the gap. The CDR3 contains 15 residues.

The J gene is TRBJ2-3, the V gene TRBV5-6; 11 bases match TRBD2. With 3 bases clipped from V and 3 bases from J, the junction kept 6 bases outside the gene matches. This CDR3 spans 16 amino acids. Germline CDR1 reads SGHDT; CDR2 reads YYEEEE. CDR3 sequence (DNA): TGTGCCAGCAGCTCCCTACTAGCGGGGGTGACAGATACGCAGTATTTT. Translation: CASSSLLAGVTDTQYF.

This chain uses TRBV5-1 with TRBJ2-1; D is possibly TRBD1 or TRBD2 (5 bases each). Gene TRBJ2-7 matches the end of the DNA better, so the J call may be wrong. Germline CDR1 reads SGHRS; CDR2 reads YFSETQ. The CDR3 has 16 amino acids. CDR3 amino acids: CASSLAGAYSYNEQYF. The CDR3 region has the DNA TGCGCCAGCAGCTTGGCCGGGGCGTACTCCTACAATGAGCAGTACTTC.

The CDR3, as DNA: TGTGCCAGCGCAGGGAGAAATTCACCCCTCCACTTT. Its protein is CASAGRNSPLHF. The J gene is TRBJ1-6, the V gene TRBV6-6; the D gene is possibly TRBD1 (5 bases). The length of the CDR3 is 12 residues. Trimming shortened V by 8 bases and J by 7 bases, and 9 bases separated the two germline ends. CDR1 MNHNY and CDR2 SVGAGI come from the germline V gene (reference sequence).

V usage is TRBV18 and J usage is TRBJ2-1; TRBD2 might be the D (6 bases). Between the trimmed V and J ends, which lost 4 bases and 5 bases, there was a span of 12 bases. Germline-derived CDR1 and CDR2 are KGHSH and LQKENI. This CDR3 spans 14 amino acids. In DNA form, the CDR3 reads TGTGCCAGCTCACGATGGGGGGAAAACAATGAGCAGTTCTTC. Residues: CASSRWGENNEQFF.

The chain has TRBV11-2 and TRBJ2-5; the D is unclear. CDR3 size: 14 residues. V dropped 5 bases and J dropped 11 bases, with 21 bases sitting between them. CDR1 is SGHAT, CDR2 FQNNGV, per germline. For the CDR3, the DNA is TGTGCCAGCAGCGCCGTGAAGAGCTTCTACGGGCAGTACTTC. This translates into CASSAVKSFYGQYF.

The chain recombines TRBV5-1 with TRBJ2-1, with 7 bases fitting TRBD2. This CDR3 region has 14 residues. After removal of 5 bases from V and 3 bases from J, the junction contained 5 bases not matched to a gene. Germline V gene sequence: CDR1 SGHRS, CDR2 YFSETQ. The CDR3 DNA reads as TGCGCCAGCAGTTCGGGGGGACTCTACAATGAGCAGTTCTTC. This sequence encodes CASSSGGLYNEQFF.

The table lists this clonotype with a few counts. The V and J genes are TRBV2 and TRBJ1-1; D ambiguous. V gave up 3 bases and J gave up 4 bases, with 12 bases separating them. The CDR3 extends over 14 amino acids. The germline gives CDR1 SNHLY, CDR2 FYNNEI. CDR3 residues: CASSDAEWVTEAFF. In nucleotides, the CDR3 is TGTGCCAGCAGTGATGCTGAGTGGGTCACTGAAGCTTTCTTT.

V gene TRBV14 combines with J gene TRBJ2-1; D unclear. Deletions cut 4 bases from V and 10 bases from J, with 14 bases between. The CDR3 spans 13 residues. Germline loops: CDR1 SGHDN, CDR2 FVKESK. The CDR3 loop is CASSRFDLGEQFF. CDR3 coding DNA: TGTGCCAGCAGCCGATTCGACCTGGGGGAGCAGTTCTTC.

This rearrangement joins TRBV6-2 or TRBV6-3 to TRBJ1-1, with D unclear. Trimming shortened V by 2 bases and J by 8 bases, and 6 bases separated the two germline ends. Looked up from germline, CDR1 is MNHEY and CDR2 is SVGEGT. CDR3 length equals 11 residues. This CDR3 reads CASSYRMEAFF. CDR3 bases: TGTGCCAGCAGTTACCGAATGGAAGCTTTCTTT.

In this sample, this clonotype turned up once. DNA of the CDR3: TGCAGTGCTAGGACCGGGGGGGCTGTCGGGGAGCTGTTTTTT. Its protein product is CSARTGGAVGELFF. The genes are TRBV20-1 and TRBJ2-2, with 8 positions matching TRBD2. The germline V gene encodes CDR1 DFQATT and CDR2 SNEGSKA (reference sequence). The CDR3 is 14 residues long. V was pared by 3 bases and J by 7 bases, with 7 bases of the junction left unmatched.

The rearrangement uses TRBV6-6 and TRBJ1-2; D remains ambiguous. The V end was cut by 5 bases, the J end by 2 bases, with 9 bases between. The CDR3 extends over 13 amino acids. CDR1 and CDR2 (germline): MNHNY, SVGAGI (reference sequence). The CDR3 here is CASSSYQNYGYTF. CDR3 bases: TGTGCCAGCAGTAGCTATCAGAACTATGGCTACACCTTC.

This clonotype was seen only a few times. This chain joins TRBV20-1 and TRBJ2-7, with a possible D match to TRBD1 (6 bases). V was shortened by 0 bases and J by 3 bases, with 9 bases between the two germline ends. From germline, CDR1 is DFQATT and CDR2 SNEGSKA (reference sequence). This CDR3 is 13 amino acids long. CDR3 protein: CSARDVQGYEQYF. Written as DNA, the CDR3 is TGCAGTGCTAGAGACGTACAGGGCTACGAGCAGTACTTC.

The V call is TRBV20-1, the J call TRBJ2-3; D ambiguous. Trimming took 5 bases from V and 0 from J, leaving 9 bases between them. Per germline, CDR1 DFQATT and CDR2 SNEGSKA (reference sequence). The CDR3 is 13 residues long. Here the CDR3 DNA reads TGCAGTGCTGGTCAGGAGAGCACAGATACGCAGTATTTT. It is translated as CSAGQESTDTQYF.

V gene TRBV7-2 combines with J gene TRBJ2-3; D uncertain. V lost 5 bases, J lost 0 bases, and 9 bases lay in between. Per the germline V gene, CDR1 is SGHTA and CDR2 is FQGNSA. This CDR3 is 14 amino acids long. CDR3: CASSLRESTDTQYF. The DNA of the CDR3 is TGTGCCAGCAGCCTTAGGGAAAGCACAGATACGCAGTATTTT.

The chain is built from TRBV28 and TRBJ1-1; TRBD1 might be the D (5 bases). Trimming took 7 bases from V and 3 from J, leaving 21 bases between them. The V gene's germline CDR1 is MDHEN and CDR2 SYDVKM. This CDR3 comprises 16 residues. Here the CDR3 reads CASTYTGAMTDTEAFF. The CDR3 DNA reads TGTGCCAGCACCTATACAGGCGCTATGACGGACACTGAAGCTTTCTTT.

This clonotype came up a few times. This chain links TRBV20-1 with TRBJ2-7, with D perhaps matching TRBD2 (5 bases). The CDR3 contains 13 residues. V was pared by 2 bases and J by 6 bases, with 14 bases between. CDR1 DFQATT and CDR2 SNEGSKA come from the germline V gene (reference sequence). The DNA for the CDR3 is TGCAGTGCTAGAAGTCCCTTGGCGGGCGAGCAGTACTTC. Translated: CSARSPLAGEQYF.

Concerning this clonotype itself: This may come from a read error, since a much larger clone is one base off. This chain connects TRBV28 to TRBJ2-5, with a weak D call TRBD1 (5 bases). The CDR3 runs to 12 residues. Germline V gene data show CDR1 as MDHEN and CDR2 as SYDVKM. V lost 3 bases, J lost 13 bases, and 15 bases lay in between. CDR3 bases: TGTGCCAGCAGTTTGCGGACATGGGCCCCGTACTTC. The encoded protein is CASSLRTWAPYF.

This clonotype has more than one count but fewer than ten. The V and J genes are TRBV6-6 and TRBJ2-2, with D perhaps TRBD1 (5 bases). V was trimmed by 2 bases and J by 0 bases, leaving 7 bases between them. CDR3 size: 15 residues. Germline V gene lookup returns CDR1 MNHNY and CDR2 SVGAGI (reference sequence). DNA for the CDR3: TGTGCCAGCAGTTACCCACAGGCGAACACCGGGGAGCTGTTTTTT. As protein: CASSYPQANTGELFF.

This clonotype was seen a handful of times. The rearrangement links TRBV7-9 to TRBJ1-4; D ambiguous. The V gene's germline CDR1 is SEHNR and CDR2 FQNEAQ (reference sequence). The CDR3 loop spans 16 amino acids. V was cut by 5 bases and J by 2 bases, with 15 bases left in between. CDR3 DNA: TGTGCCAGCAGCGTTGGCCCGGAGGGTACTAATGAAAAACTGTTTTTT. Its protein product is CASSVGPEGTNEKLFF.

J is TRBJ2-7 and V is TRBV12-3 or TRBV12-4; D uncertain. This CDR3 region has 13 residues. Between the trimmed V and J ends, which lost 4 bases and 2 bases, there was a span of 9 bases. The CDR3 nucleotides read TGTGCCAGCAGTTCCTACAGCGCCTACGAGCAGTACTTC. Translated: CASSSYSAYEQYF.

The chain uses TRBV12-3 or TRBV12-4 and TRBJ1-4, with D perhaps TRBD1 (5 bases). Between the trimmed V and J ends, which lost 3 bases and 7 bases, there was a span of 12 bases. The CDR3 spans 14 residues. In DNA form, the CDR3 reads TGTGCCAGCAGTTTCGGGGGTAGGGGTGAAAAACTGTTTTTT. This gives the protein CASSFGGRGEKLFF.

This clonotype was seen at least ten times. The chain links TRBV12-3 or TRBV12-4 to TRBJ2-3; D ambiguous. The CDR3 is 11 residues long. The V end was cut by 6 bases, the J end by 2 bases, with 3 bases between. In nucleotides, the CDR3 is TGTGCCAGCAGCCTCACAGATACGCAGTATTTT. The encoded protein is CASSLTDTQYF.

This chain uses TRBV20-1 with TRBJ1-5, with D unclear. V gave up 0 bases and J gave up 4 bases, with 7 bases separating them. Germline lookup yields CDR1 DFQATT and CDR2 SNEGSKA (reference sequence). The CDR3 consists of 13 residues. CDR3 in DNA: TGCAGTGCTAGAGAGGGCTTTAATCAGCCCCAGCATTTT. Amino acid sequence: CSAREGFNQPQHF.

A word on this clonotype: Mismatch with germline at one junction end may stem from a read error. The rearrangement uses TRBV18 and TRBJ1-2; D not resolved. The CDR3 length is 13 residues. Per germline, CDR1 KGHSH and CDR2 LQKENI. The CDR3 DNA reads as TGTGCCAGCGCACCTGAGGGAACGGATGGCTACACCTTC. This codes for CASAPEGTDGYTF.

The genes are TRBV20-1 and TRBJ1-1, with a weak D call TRBD1 (6 bases). The CDR3 loop spans 14 amino acids. Germline values: CDR1 DFQATT, CDR2 SNEGSKA (reference sequence). Trimming removed 3 bases from V and 0 bases from J, with 11 bases in between. DNA for the CDR3: TGCAGTGCTAGCGAGGGGGGCGTGAACACTGAAGCTTTCTTT. Translation gives CSASEGGVNTEAFF.